This T cell receptor (beta chain) was retrieved from a study of T cell responses to AZD1222 COVID-19 vaccine. Study findings and constraints: Sampled repertoires all dated from after the peak T cell response. There were mostly white British donors and more females than males, and clonal diversity was possibly underestimated.

This CDR3 comprises 16 residues. V lost 0 bases and J lost 4; bases outside the gene matches: 6. Germline loops: CDR1 MNHNY, CDR2 SVGAGI (reference sequence). Comments on this clone: Its antigen is as yet unknown.

Method: immunoSEQ multiplex PCR; TCRdb's copy keeps in-frame clones and lacks some. The sample lists approximately 200,000 clones, approximately 86% occurring once. The sequenced sample was peripheral blood, obtained on day 0 of AZD1222 vaccination. The receptor's source is an adult in good health. The rearrangement links TRBV6-6 to TRBJ2-1; 7 nucleotides align to TRBD1. The CDR3 region is CASSYSATGRYNEQFF. CDR3 sequence (DNA): TGTGCCAGCAGTTACTCGGCGACAGGGCGTTACAATGAGCAGTTCTTC.